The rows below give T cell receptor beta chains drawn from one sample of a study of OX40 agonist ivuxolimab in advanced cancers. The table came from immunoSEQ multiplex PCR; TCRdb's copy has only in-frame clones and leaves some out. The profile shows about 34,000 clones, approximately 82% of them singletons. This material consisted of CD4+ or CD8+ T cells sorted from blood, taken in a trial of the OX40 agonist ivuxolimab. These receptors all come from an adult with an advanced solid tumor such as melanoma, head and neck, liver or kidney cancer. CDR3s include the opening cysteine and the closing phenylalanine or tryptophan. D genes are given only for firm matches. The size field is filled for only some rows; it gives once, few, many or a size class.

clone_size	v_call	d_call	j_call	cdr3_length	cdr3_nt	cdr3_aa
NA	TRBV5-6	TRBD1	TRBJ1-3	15	TGTGCCAGCAGCCGGGACAGGGGGAATGGAAACACCATATATTTT	CASSRDRGNGNTIYF
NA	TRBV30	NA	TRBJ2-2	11	TGTGCCTGGAGTCAGGAGGGGGAGCTGTTTTTT	CAWSQEGELFF
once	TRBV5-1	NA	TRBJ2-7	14	TGCGCCAGCAGCTTGGGTTCATTGAGGGAGGAGCAGTACTTC	CASSLGSLREEQYF
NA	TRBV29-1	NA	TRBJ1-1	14	TGCAGCGTTCTACAGGGAAACGGCGGCACTGAAGCTTTCTTT	CSVLQGNGGTEAFF
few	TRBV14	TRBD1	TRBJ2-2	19	TGTGCCAGCAGCCCAAAGATCGGAGCCAGGGGGCGTGGGACCGGGGAGCTGTTTTTT	CASSPKIGARGRGTGELFF
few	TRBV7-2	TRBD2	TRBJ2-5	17	TGTGCCAGCAGCTTACTCCTAGCGGGAGGGACGGATGAGACCCAGTACTTC	CASSLLLAGGTDETQYF
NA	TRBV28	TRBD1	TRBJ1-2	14	TGTGCCAGCAGTTTTTCGGGACAGGTGAATGGCTACACCTTC	CASSFSGQVNGYTF
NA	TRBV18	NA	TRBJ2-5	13	TGTGCCAGCTCAGGTCTCCTACAAGAGACCCAGTACTTC	CASSGLLQETQYF
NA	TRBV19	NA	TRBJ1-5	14	TGTGCCAGTAATGGGGAGTATAGCAATCAGCCCCAGCATTTT	CASNGEYSNQPQHF
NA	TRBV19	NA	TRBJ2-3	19	TGTGCCAGTAGTATAGCGGGCTTCCCCGGCGGGTACACAAGTGATACGCAGTATTTT	CASSIAGFPGGYTSDTQYF
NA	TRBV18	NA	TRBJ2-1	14	TGTGCCAGCTCACCACCGAAAGGGTCCAATGAGCAGTTCTTC	CASSPPKGSNEQFF
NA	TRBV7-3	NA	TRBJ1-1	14	TGTGCCAGCAGCCTAAAACAGGGCCTAGATGGAGCTTTCTTT	CASSLKQGLDGAFF
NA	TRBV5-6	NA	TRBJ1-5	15	TGTGCCAGCAGCTTGTACCAAGATAGCAATCAGCCCCAGCATTTT	CASSLYQDSNQPQHF
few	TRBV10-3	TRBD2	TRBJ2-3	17	TGTGCCATCAGTGAGCCCTCGGGACTAGCGGGGACAGATACGCAGTATTTT	CAISEPSGLAGTDTQYF
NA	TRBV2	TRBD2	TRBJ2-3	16	TGTGCCAGCAGCCCCGCAGCGGGAGGTGGCACAGATACGCAGTATTTT	CASSPAAGGGTDTQYF
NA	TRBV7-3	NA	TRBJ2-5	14	TGTGCCAGCAGCTTAGAGGGCTCTTCAGAGACCCAGTACTTC	CASSLEGSSETQYF
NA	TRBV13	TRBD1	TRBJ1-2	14	TGTGCCAGCAGCTTGGGACAGGGGGCTGGTGGCTACACCTTC	CASSLGQGAGGYTF
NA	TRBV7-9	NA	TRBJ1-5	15	TGTGCCAGCAGCTTAGGGGGGCATAGCAATCAGCCCCAGCATTTT	CASSLGGHSNQPQHF
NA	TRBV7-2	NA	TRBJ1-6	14	TGTGCCAGCAGCTTTAGAGGGGGTGATTCACCCCTCCACTTT	CASSFRGGDSPLHF
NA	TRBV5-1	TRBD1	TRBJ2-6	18	TGCGCCAGCAGCTTGGTAGCGACAGGGACCTCTGGGGCCAACGTCCTGACTTTC	CASSLVATGTSGANVLTF